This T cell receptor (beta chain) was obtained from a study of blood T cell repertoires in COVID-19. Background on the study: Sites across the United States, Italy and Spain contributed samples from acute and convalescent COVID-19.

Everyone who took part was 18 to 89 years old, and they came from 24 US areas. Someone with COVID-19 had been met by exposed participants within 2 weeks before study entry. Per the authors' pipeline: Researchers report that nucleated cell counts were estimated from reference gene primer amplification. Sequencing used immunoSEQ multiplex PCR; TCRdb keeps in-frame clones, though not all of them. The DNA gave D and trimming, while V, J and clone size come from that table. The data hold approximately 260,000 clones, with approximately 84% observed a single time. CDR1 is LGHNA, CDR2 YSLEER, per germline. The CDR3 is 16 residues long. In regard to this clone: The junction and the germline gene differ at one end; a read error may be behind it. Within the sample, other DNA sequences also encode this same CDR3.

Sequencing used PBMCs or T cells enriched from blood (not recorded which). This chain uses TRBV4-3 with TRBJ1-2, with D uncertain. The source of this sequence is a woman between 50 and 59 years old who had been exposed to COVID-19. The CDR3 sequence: CASSQDAGGGPYGYTF. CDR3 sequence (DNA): TGCGCCAGCAGCCAAGATGCGGGCGGCGGACCCTATGGCTACACTTTC.